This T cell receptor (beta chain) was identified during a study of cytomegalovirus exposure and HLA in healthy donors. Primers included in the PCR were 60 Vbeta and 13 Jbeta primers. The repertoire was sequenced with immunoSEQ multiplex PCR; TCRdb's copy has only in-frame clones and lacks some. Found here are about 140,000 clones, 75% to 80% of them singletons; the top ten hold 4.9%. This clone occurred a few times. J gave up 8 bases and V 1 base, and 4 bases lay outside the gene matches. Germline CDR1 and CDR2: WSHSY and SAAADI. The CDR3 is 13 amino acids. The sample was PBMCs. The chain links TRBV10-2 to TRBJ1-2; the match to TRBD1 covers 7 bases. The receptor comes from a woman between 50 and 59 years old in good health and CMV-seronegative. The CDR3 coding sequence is TGCGCCAGCAGTGAGTACAGGGGCACCGGCTACACCTTC. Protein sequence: CASSEYRGTGYTF.